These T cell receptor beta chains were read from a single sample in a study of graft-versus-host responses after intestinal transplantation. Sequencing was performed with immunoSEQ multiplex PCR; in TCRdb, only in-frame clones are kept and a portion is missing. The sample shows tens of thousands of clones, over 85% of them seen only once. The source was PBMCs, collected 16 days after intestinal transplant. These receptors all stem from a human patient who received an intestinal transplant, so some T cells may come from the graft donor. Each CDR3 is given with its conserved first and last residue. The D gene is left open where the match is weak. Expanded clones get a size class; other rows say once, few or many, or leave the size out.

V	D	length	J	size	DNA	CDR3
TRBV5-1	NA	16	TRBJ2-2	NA	TGCGCCAGCAGCTTGGCCGGGGGCGCGAACACCGGGGAGCTGTTTTTT	CASSLAGGANTGELFF
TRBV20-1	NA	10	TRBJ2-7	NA	TGCAGTGCAATTGGGTACGAGCAGTACTTC	CSAIGYEQYF
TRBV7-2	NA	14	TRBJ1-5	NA	TGTGCCAGCAGCTTAGATAGCAGCAATCAGCCCCAGCATTTT	CASSLDSSNQPQHF
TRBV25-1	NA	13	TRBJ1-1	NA	TGTGCCAGCATTTCAAGGGGGGGCACTGAAGCTTTCTTT	CASISRGGTEAFF
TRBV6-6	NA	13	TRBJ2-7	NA	TGTGCCAGCAGTTTGGGACGTTCCTACGAGCAGTACTTC	CASSLGRSYEQYF
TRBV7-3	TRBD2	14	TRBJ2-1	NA	TGTGCCAGCAGTTCAGGGCTAGCGGGAAGGCAGCAGTTCTTC	CASSSGLAGRQQFF
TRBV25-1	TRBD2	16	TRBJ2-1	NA	TGTGCCAGCAGTGACATCCTAGCGGGAGGGCTCGATGAGCAGTTCTTC	CASSDILAGGLDEQFF
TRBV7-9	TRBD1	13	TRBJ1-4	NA	TGTGCCAGCGGTTCCGGGACAGCTGAAAAACTGTTTTTT	CASGSGTAEKLFF
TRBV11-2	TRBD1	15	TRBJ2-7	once	TGTGCCAGCAGCCGCCCGGGACAGGGCTCCTACGAGCAGTACTTC	CASSRPGQGSYEQYF
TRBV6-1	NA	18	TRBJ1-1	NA	TGTGCCAGCAGTGGCCCCCAGTGGGGGGCATCGGGGAACACTGAAGCTTTCTTT	CASSGPQWGASGNTEAFF
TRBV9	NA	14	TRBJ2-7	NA	TGTGCCAGCAGCGTAGAGAGCGCCTCCTACGAGCAGTACTTC	CASSVESASYEQYF
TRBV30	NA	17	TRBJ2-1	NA	TGTGCCTGGATTGAGGGGGGGCTAACAAACTCCTACAATGAGCAGTTCTTC	CAWIEGGLTNSYNEQFF
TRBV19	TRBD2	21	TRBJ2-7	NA	TGTGCCAGTAGTTATCATCAGGGGCCCCGGACTAGCGGGAGAGACTCCTACGAGCAGTACTTC	CASSYHQGPRTSGRDSYEQYF
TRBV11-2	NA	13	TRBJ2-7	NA	TGTGCCACCCACGGGGGGCAGGGCTACGAGCAGTACTTC	CATHGGQGYEQYF
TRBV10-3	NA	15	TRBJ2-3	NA	TGTGCCATCAGTGAGTCGAGTAGAGGCCCGGATACGCAGTATTTT	CAISESSRGPDTQYF
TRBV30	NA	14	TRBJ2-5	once	TGTGCCTCCACACTCTCCGGGCCGATGGAGACCCAGTACTTC	CASTLSGPMETQYF
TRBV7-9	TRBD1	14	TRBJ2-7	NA	TGTGCCAGCAGCTTAGCCGCAGGGGGTTACGAGCAGTACTTC	CASSLAAGGYEQYF
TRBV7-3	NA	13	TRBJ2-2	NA	TGTGCCAGCAGCGCCCAGGGCACCGGGGAGCTGTTTTTT	CASSAQGTGELFF
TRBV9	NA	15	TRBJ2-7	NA	TGTGCCAGCAGCGTAGGTACGGAGGAAATGGGCGAGCAGTACTTC	CASSVGTEEMGEQYF
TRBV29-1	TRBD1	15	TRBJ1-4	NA	TGCAGCGTTTTTCCGACAGGGGGTGGTAGTGAAAAACTGTTTTTT	CSVFPTGGGSEKLFF
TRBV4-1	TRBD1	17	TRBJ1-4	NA	TGCGCCAGCAGCCAAGCCGACAGGGCTAGGGCTAATGAAAAACTGTTTTTT	CASSQADRARANEKLFF
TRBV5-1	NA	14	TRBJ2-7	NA	TGCGCCAGCAGCTTGGTGGCGGAGTCTCGCGAGCAGTACTTC	CASSLVAESREQYF
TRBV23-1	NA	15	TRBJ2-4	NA	TGCGCCAGCAGTCAATGCGCGACAGACAAAAACATTCAGTACTTC	CASSQCATDKNIQYF
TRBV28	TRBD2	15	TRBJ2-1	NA	TGTGCCAGCAGTTCCCCCGCGGGAGAGGGCAATGAGCAGTTCTTC	CASSSPAGEGNEQFF
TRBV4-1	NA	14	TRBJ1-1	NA	TGCGCCAGCAGCCACCTAGGCTCGGGCCCTGAAGCTTTCTTT	CASSHLGSGPEAFF
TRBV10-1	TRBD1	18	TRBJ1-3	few	TGCGCCAGCAGTGAGCCGAGCGACAGGGAGGGCTCTGGAAACACCATATATTTT	CASSEPSDREGSGNTIYF
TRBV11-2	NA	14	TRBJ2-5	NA	TGTGCCAGCAGCTTACAATCTGCGGGGGAGACCCAGTACTTC	CASSLQSAGETQYF
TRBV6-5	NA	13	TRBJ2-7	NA	TGTGCCAGCAGGTCCGGCGGGGACTACGAGCAGTACTTC	CASRSGGDYEQYF
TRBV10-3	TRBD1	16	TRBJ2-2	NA	TGTGCCATCAGTGAAACAGGGGGCTGGAACACCGGGGAGCTGTTTTTT	CAISETGGWNTGELFF
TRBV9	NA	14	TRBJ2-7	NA	TGTGCCAGCAGCCCGGGACTCCGCTCCTACGAGCAGTACTTC	CASSPGLRSYEQYF
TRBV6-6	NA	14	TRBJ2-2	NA	TGTGCCAGCGGGGCAGGCTTAAATTCCGGGGAGCTGTTTTTT	CASGAGLNSGELFF
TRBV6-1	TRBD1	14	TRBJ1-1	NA	TGTGCCAGCAGTTTCACAGGGGTGAACACTGAAGCTTTCTTT	CASSFTGVNTEAFF
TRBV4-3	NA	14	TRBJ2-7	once	TGCGCCAGCAGCTCGAATCTAGCGAGCTACGAGCAGTACTTC	CASSSNLASYEQYF
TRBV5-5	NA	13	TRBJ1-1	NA	TGTGCCAGCAGCTTCCCCGAGAGCGCTGAAGCTTTCTTT	CASSFPESAEAFF
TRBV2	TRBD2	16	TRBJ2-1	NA	TGTGCCAGCAGTGTAACGGGACTAGCGGGAGGAGATGAGCAGTTCTTC	CASSVTGLAGGDEQFF
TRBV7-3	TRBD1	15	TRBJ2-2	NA	TGTGCCAGCAGCCCTACAGGGGGCTATACCGGGGAGCTGTTTTTT	CASSPTGGYTGELFF
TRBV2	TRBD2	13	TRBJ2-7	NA	TGTGCCAGCTTGACTAGCGGGACCTACGAGCAGTACTTC	CASLTSGTYEQYF
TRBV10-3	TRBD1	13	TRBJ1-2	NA	TGTGCCATCAGGGCGGACAGGGGCGATGGCTACACCTTC	CAIRADRGDGYTF
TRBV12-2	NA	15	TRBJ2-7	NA	TGTGCAAGTCTCCTAACGGGATTCTCGTCCTACGAGCAGTACTTC	CASLLTGFSSYEQYF
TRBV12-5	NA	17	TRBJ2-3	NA	TGTGCTAGTGGTTTACCCAGGGCTGATACTAGCACAGATACGCAGTATTTT	CASGLPRADTSTDTQYF
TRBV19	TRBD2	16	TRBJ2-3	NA	TGTGCCAGTAGTACCGGGACTAGCGGTAGCACAGATACGCAGTATTTT	CASSTGTSGSTDTQYF
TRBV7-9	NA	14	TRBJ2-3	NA	TGTGCCAGCAGCTTATCAGTGGGAACAGATACGCAGTATTTT	CASSLSVGTDTQYF
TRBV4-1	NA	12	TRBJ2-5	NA	TGCGCCAGCAGCCAAGAGGAAAAGACCCAGTACTTC	CASSQEEKTQYF
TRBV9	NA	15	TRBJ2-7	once	TGTGCCAGCAGCGGGGACGGAACGAGCTCCTACGAGCAGTACTTC	CASSGDGTSSYEQYF
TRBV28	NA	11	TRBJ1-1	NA	TGTGCCAGCAGCGTGGGCCTTGAAGCTTTCTTT	CASSVGLEAFF
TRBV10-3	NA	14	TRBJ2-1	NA	TGTGCCATCAGTGACGGGACACCATACAATGAGCAGTTCTTC	CAISDGTPYNEQFF
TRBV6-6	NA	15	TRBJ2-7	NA	TGTGCCAGCAGTTACTCGGGCTTTAGCTCCTACGAGCAGTACTTC	CASSYSGFSSYEQYF
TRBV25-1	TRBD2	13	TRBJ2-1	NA	TGTGCCAGCAGTGAGGGACTACGGGATGAGCAGTTCTTC	CASSEGLRDEQFF
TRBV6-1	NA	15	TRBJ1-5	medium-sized	TGTGCCAGCAGTGACTGGGGGGGCCGCGGTCAGCCCCAGCATTTT	CASSDWGGRGQPQHF
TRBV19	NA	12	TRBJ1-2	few	TGTGCCAGTAGTATAGGCCAGATCGGCTACACCTTC	CASSIGQIGYTF
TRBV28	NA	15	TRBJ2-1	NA	TGTGCCAGCAGTGTCCCTCAATTCCCCCACAATGAGCAGTTCTTC	CASSVPQFPHNEQFF
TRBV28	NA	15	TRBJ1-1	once	TGTGCCAGCAGTTTTGTGGAACAGGGAAGCACTGAAGCTTTCTTT	CASSFVEQGSTEAFF
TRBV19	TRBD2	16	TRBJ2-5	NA	TGTGCCAGTAGTATCGGGACTAGCGGGAGTTTGGAGACCCAGTACTTC	CASSIGTSGSLETQYF
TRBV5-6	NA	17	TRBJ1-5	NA	TGTGCCAGCAGTTTCTTTGGGGGACAAACGAAGGATCAGCCCCAGCATTTT	CASSFFGGQTKDQPQHF
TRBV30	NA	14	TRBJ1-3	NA	TGTGCCTGCAACCGGGGGGGGACTGGAAACACCATATATTTT	CACNRGGTGNTIYF
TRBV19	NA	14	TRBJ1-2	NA	TGTGCCAGTAGTATCCCCGGAGCTAACTATGGCTACACCTTC	CASSIPGANYGYTF
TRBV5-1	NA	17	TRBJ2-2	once	TGCGCCAGCAGCTTGGGAGGGGCAGGTTTGAACACCGGGGAGCTGTTTTTT	CASSLGGAGLNTGELFF
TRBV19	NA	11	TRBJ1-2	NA	TGTGCCAGTAGCTCTGACTATGGCTACACCTTC	CASSSDYGYTF
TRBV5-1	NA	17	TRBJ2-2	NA	TGCGCCAGCAGCTTGGTGCAGTCGTTCGCGAACACCGGGGAGCTGTTTTTT	CASSLVQSFANTGELFF